This T cell receptor beta chain was profiled in a study of T cells after yellow fever vaccination. Study-wide results and caveats: Most clones from primary vaccination were detected again post-booster (roughly 95% CD4, about 88% CD8). Weaker in magnitude, the secondary response showed a faster peak on day 5 versus 15.

TCRdb re-derived calls from the 5' RACE reads in MiXCR, one entry per CDR3 protein. The sample holds more than 120,000 distinct CDR3 sequences, around 7.7% seen once. The table lists this clonotype with many counts. Its antigen is not known. Germline loops: CDR1 MNHEY, CDR2 SVGAGI. The CDR3 spans 15 residues. J lost 15 bases, V lost 2 bases, and 13 bases had no gene match. This receptor was obtained from a man younger than 40 who received the YFV17D yellow fever vaccine. This specimen was CD4+ T cells sorted from PBMCs, taken 5 days after the yellow fever booster vaccination. The chain joins TRBV6-5 to TRBJ2-1; the match to TRBD2 covers 10 bases. The CDR3 sequence: CASSYRLAGSSHLFF. The CDR3 DNA follows: TGTGCCAGCAGTTACAGACTAGCGGGCTCCTCACATCTGTTCTTC.